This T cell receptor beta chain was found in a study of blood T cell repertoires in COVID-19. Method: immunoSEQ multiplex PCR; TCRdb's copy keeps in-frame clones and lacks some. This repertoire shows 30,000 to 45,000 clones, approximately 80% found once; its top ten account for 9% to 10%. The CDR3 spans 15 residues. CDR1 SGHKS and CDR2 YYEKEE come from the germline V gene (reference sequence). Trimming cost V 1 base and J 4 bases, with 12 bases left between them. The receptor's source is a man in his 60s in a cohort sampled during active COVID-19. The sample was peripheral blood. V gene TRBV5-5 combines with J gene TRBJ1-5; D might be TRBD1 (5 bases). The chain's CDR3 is CASSLFGGTNQPQHF. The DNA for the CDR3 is TGTGCCAGCAGCTTGTTCGGCGGGACGAATCAGCCCCAGCATTTT.